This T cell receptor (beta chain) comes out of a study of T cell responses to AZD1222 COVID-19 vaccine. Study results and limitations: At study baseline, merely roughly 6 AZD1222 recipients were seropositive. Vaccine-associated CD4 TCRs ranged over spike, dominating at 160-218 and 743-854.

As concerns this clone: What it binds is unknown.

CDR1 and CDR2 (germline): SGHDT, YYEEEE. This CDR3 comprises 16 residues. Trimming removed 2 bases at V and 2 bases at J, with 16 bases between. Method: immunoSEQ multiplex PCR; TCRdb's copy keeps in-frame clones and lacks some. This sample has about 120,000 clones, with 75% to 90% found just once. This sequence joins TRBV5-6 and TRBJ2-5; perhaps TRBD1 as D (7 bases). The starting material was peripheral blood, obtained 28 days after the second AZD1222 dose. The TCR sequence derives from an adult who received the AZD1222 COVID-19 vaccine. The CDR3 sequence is CASSLLRDRGQETQYF. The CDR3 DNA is TGTGCCAGCAGCTTATTGCGGGACAGAGGTCAAGAGACCCAGTACTTC.